One sample yielded the 22 T cell receptor beta chains listed below, sequenced in a study of blood T cell repertoires in COVID-19. TCRdb's table, derived via immunoSEQ multiplex PCR, lists solely in-frame clones and lacks some. The sample contains under 300,000 clones, more than 65% of which appear only once. The source material was peripheral blood. These receptors all stem from a woman aged 40 to 50 with active or convalescent COVID-19.

The table lists this clone with a few counts. The genes are TRBV11-2 and TRBJ1-5; D not certain. The CDR3 loop spans 13 amino acids. V lost 0 bases and J 7 bases, leaving 7 bases between the germline ends. Per germline, CDR1 SGHAT and CDR2 FQNNGV. CDR3 in DNA: TGTGCCAGCAGCTTAGATGTAATGCAGCCCCAGCATTTT. It translates to CASSLDVMQPQHF.

The chain couples TRBV4-1 to TRBJ2-3, with 10 bases aligning to TRBD2. The CDR3 spans 17 residues. Germline V gives CDR1 MGHRA, CDR2 YSYEKL. After removal of 1 base from V and 3 bases from J, the junction contained 7 bases not matched to a gene. CDR3 loop: CASSQVRSGGATDTQYF. DNA of the CDR3: TGCGCCAGCAGCCAAGTTAGGAGCGGGGGGGCGACAGATACGCAGTATTTT.

J is TRBJ1-3 and V is TRBV11-2, with TRBD1 as a possible D gene (6 bases). This CDR3 has 13 amino acids. The germline V and J ends were trimmed by 6 bases and 2 bases, with 8 bases remaining between them. Germline loops: CDR1 SGHAT, CDR2 FQNNGV. The CDR3 sequence is CASRSGAGNTIYF. CDR3 nucleotides: TGTGCCAGCAGGTCAGGGGCTGGAAACACCATATATTTT.

This clone has ten or more counts. CDR3: CATQQGLNTEAFF. The CDR3 DNA reads TGTGCCACCCAACAGGGACTGAACACTGAAGCTTTCTTT. The rearrangement links TRBV10-3 to TRBJ1-1, with a possible D match to TRBD1 (6 bases). CDR1 and CDR2 from the germline V gene are ENHRY and SYGVKD. The CDR3 is 13 amino acids. The V end was cut by 10 bases, the J end by 0 bases, with 12 bases between.

The chain couples TRBV19 to TRBJ1-2; 8 positions match TRBD1. With 7 bases clipped from V and 6 bases from J, the junction kept 7 bases outside the gene matches. The CDR3 totals 13 residues. Per germline, CDR1 LNHDA and CDR2 SQIVND (reference sequence). CDR3 sequence reads: CASTGQGGNGYTF. The CDR3 region has the DNA TGTGCCAGTACTGGACAGGGAGGGAATGGCTACACCTTC.

The CDR3 nucleotides read TGTGCCAGCAGCTTCGCAAGCTTATACTATGGCTACACCTTC. Translated, it gives CASSFASLYYGYTF. The J gene is TRBJ1-2, the V gene TRBV7-9; D ambiguous. Germline lookup yields CDR1 SEHNR and CDR2 FQNEAQ (reference sequence). This CDR3 is built from 14 residues. V lost 3 bases, J lost 3 bases, and 11 bases lay in between.

V is TRBV24-1 and J is TRBJ2-5; D possibly corresponds to TRBD2 (6 bases). CDR1 KGHDR and CDR2 SFDVKD come from the germline V gene. The CDR3 sequence is 16 residues long. Trimming removed 4 bases at V and 4 bases at J, with 18 bases between. The CDR3 sequence is CATSDEGRGGRETQYF. The CDR3, as DNA: TGTGCCACCAGTGACGAAGGGCGGGGTGGCCGAGAGACCCAGTACTTC.

This chain links TRBV4-2 with TRBJ2-1; D is ambiguous. The CDR3 runs 14 residues. Germline loops: CDR1 LGHNA, CDR2 YNFKEQ. Trimming stripped 5 bases from V and 3 bases from J, with 11 bases between. The CDR3 reads CASSSRELYNEQFF. The CDR3 DNA is TGTGCCAGCAGCTCGAGAGAGCTCTACAATGAGCAGTTCTTC.

The V and J genes are TRBV19 and TRBJ1-4, with D uncertain. The CDR3 length is 15 residues. The germline gives CDR1 LNHDA, CDR2 SQIVND (reference sequence). V was cut by 5 bases and J by 0 bases, with 10 bases left in between. CDR3 DNA sequence: TGTGCCAGTAGTGTTAGTTTCGCAACTAATGAAAAACTGTTTTTT. Translated: CASSVSFATNEKLFF.

The rearrangement links TRBV30 to TRBJ2-3; D is uncertain. This CDR3 contains 13 residues. V shed 2 bases and J shed 3 bases, with 9 bases lying between them. CDR1 GTSNPN and CDR2 SVGIG come from the germline V gene (reference sequence). The CDR3 DNA reads TGTGCCTGGAGTTCGGTATCTACAGATACGCAGTATTTT. This gives the protein CAWSSVSTDTQYF. Full variable domain (remainder filled in from reference TRBV30 and TRBJ2-3): SQTIHQWPATLVQPVGSPLSLECTVEGTSNPNLYWYRQAAGRGLQLLFYSVGIGQISSEVPQNLSASRPQDRQFILSSKKLLLSDSGFYLCAWSSVSTDTQYFGPGTRLTVL.

This chain connects TRBV3-1 (or the pseudogene TRBV3-2) to TRBJ1-4, with D hard to call. This CDR3 region has 16 residues. The ends were cut back, 1 base at V and 1 base at J, with 10 bases in the middle. CDR1 and CDR2 (germline): LGHDT, YNNKEL (reference sequence). CDR3 residues: CASSQAIGGTNEKLFF. The CDR3 DNA reads as TGTGCCAGCAGCCAAGCCATTGGAGGAACTAATGAAAAACTGTTTTTT.

The chain recombines TRBV29-1 with TRBJ1-1, with 8 nucleotides matching TRBD1. CDR3 size: 12 residues. V trimming: 7 bases; J trimming: 1 base; junction bases outside the gene matches: 2. The germline V gene encodes CDR1 SQVTM and CDR2 ANQGSEA. CDR3 loop: CSGTGGNTEAFF. CDR3 in DNA: TGCAGCGGTACAGGGGGGAACACTGAAGCTTTCTTT.

The gene calls are TRBV7-2 and TRBJ1-2, with 9 bases lining up with TRBD1. The germline V gene encodes CDR1 SGHTA and CDR2 FQGNSA. Unmatched junction bases numbered 10, after V lost 7 bases and J lost 7 bases. This CDR3 has 14 residues. As DNA, the CDR3 is TGTGCCAGCAACCCGGGACAGGGCGTTCTTGGCTACACCTTC. Translated: CASNPGQGVLGYTF.

The V and J genes are TRBV11-2 and TRBJ1-2; D is unclear. This CDR3 region has 12 residues. Between the trimmed V and J ends, which lost 3 bases and 6 bases, there was a span of 8 bases. CDR1 and CDR2 (germline): SGHAT, FQNNGV. CDR3 DNA: TGTGCCAGCAGCTTGAGAGCCCATGGCTACACCTTC. Translated, it gives CASSLRAHGYTF.

The V gene is TRBV5-1, the J gene TRBJ1-4; 9 positions agree with TRBD1. CDR3 length: 14 amino acids. The germline V gene encodes CDR1 SGHRS and CDR2 YFSETQ. With V trimmed by 4 bases and J by 8 bases, 6 bases remained unmatched. The CDR3: CASSQTGGSEKLFF. CDR3 DNA sequence: TGCGCCAGCAGCCAGACAGGGGGATCGGAAAAACTGTTTTTT.

This chain joins TRBV28 and TRBJ1-4; D call uncertain. Germline lookup yields CDR1 MDHEN and CDR2 SYDVKM. The V and J ends lost 7 bases and 4 bases respectively, with 4 bases between them. The CDR3 spans 11 residues. The CDR3 nucleotides are TGTGCCAGCACCCATAATGAAAAACTGTTTTTT. It is translated as CASTHNEKLFF.

The V gene is TRBV6-1, the J gene TRBJ1-3; no definite D call. This CDR3 region has 15 residues. V was shortened by 5 bases and J by 0 bases, with 11 bases between the two germline ends. Germline V gene data show CDR1 as MNHNS and CDR2 as SASEGT. The CDR3 loop reads CASSTPRFSGNTIYF. The CDR3 bases are TGTGCCAGCAGTACCCCCCGGTTCTCTGGAAACACCATATATTTT.

This clone was observed a single time. The chain recombines TRBV3-1 (or the pseudogene TRBV3-2) with TRBJ2-3; 9 nucleotides match TRBD2. This CDR3 has 14 residues. CDR1 is LGHDT and CDR2 is YNNKEL in the germline V gene (reference sequence). V was clipped by 0 bases and J by 10 bases; unmatched bases: 5. CDR3 protein: CASSQDLAGRAQYF. The CDR3 bases are TGTGCCAGCAGCCAAGACCTAGCGGGGAGGGCGCAGTATTTT.

The sample holds one count of this clone. The chain uses TRBV28 and TRBJ1-4; no clear D. V lost 3 bases, J lost 0 bases, and 5 bases lay in between. The CDR3 runs to 14 residues. The germline CDR1 and CDR2 sequences are MDHEN and SYDVKM. The CDR3 nucleotides read TGTGCCAGCAGTTTCGGTACAACTAATGAAAAACTGTTTTTT. Encoded protein: CASSFGTTNEKLFF.

J is TRBJ2-7 and V is TRBV6-1; 10 bases match TRBD1. After removal of 3 bases from V and 2 bases from J, the junction contained 4 bases not matched to a gene. Germline loops: CDR1 MNHNS, CDR2 SASEGT. This CDR3 is built from 15 residues. Here the CDR3 reads CASSDRDRGPYEQYF. In DNA form, the CDR3 reads TGTGCCAGCAGTGACCGGGACAGGGGACCCTACGAGCAGTACTTC.

This chain uses TRBV7-2 with TRBJ1-4; D gene uncertain. V shed 1 base and J shed 4 bases, with 10 bases lying between them. Looked up from germline, CDR1 is SGHTA and CDR2 is FQGNSA. The CDR3 is made up of 15 amino acids. CDR3 amino acids: CASSLGGWDNEKLFF. CDR3 sequence (DNA): TGTGCCAGCAGCTTAGGAGGGTGGGATAATGAAAAACTGTTTTTT. Filled out from reference TRBV7-2 and TRBJ1-4, the complete variable domain reads GAGVSQSPSNKVTEKGKDVELRCDPISGHTALYWYRQSLGQGLEFLIYFQGNSAPDKSGLPSDRFSAERTGGSVSTLTIQRTQQEDSAVYLCASSLGGWDNEKLFFGSGTQLSVL.

This chain joins TRBV19 and TRBJ1-1; possibly TRBD1 for D (6 bases). V was trimmed by 6 bases and J by 0 bases, leaving 11 bases between them. CDR1 and CDR2 from the germline V gene are LNHDA and SQIVND (reference sequence). CDR3 length: 14 residues. The CDR3 sequence is CASSSGQMNTEAFF. CDR3 DNA sequence: TGTGCCAGTAGCAGTGGACAGATGAACACTGAAGCTTTCTTT.